A single sample gave rise to the 29 T cell receptor beta chains below, sequenced in a study of T cell changes during pregnancy in multiple sclerosis. Repertoires were generated with immunoSEQ multiplex PCR, while TCRdb's copy carries only in-frame clones and drops some. The sample yields approximately 70,000 clones, 94% seen once. The specimen was CD4+ T cells from peripheral blood mononuclear cells, collected after pregnancy. The origin of the receptors is a female donor with multiple sclerosis, enrolled in a pregnancy study.

The chain links TRBV5-4 to TRBJ2-5, with a tentative D call TRBD2 (5 bases). Germline V gene data show CDR1 as SGHNT and CDR2 as YYREEE (reference sequence). This CDR3 has 16 amino acids. The V end lost 0 bases, the J end lost 1 base, and 13 bases lay between the germline ends. Here the CDR3 reads CASSLGGPAIQETQYF. The CDR3 DNA reads as TGTGCCAGCAGCTTGGGCGGGCCTGCTATCCAAGAGACCCAGTACTTC.

V gene TRBV5-8 combines with J gene TRBJ2-1, with TRBD2 matching over 9 bases. The germline V gene has CDR1 SGHTS and CDR2 YDEGEE. The CDR3 runs to 15 residues. V gave up 0 bases and J gave up 6 bases; unmatched junction bases: 4. The CDR3 sequence is CASSLASGISNEQFF. The CDR3 DNA reads as TGTGCCAGCAGCTTGGCTAGCGGGATCAGCAATGAGCAGTTCTTC.

The chain employs TRBV6-5 and TRBJ1-1; the D is unclear. The CDR3 loop spans 13 amino acids. Trimming cost V 2 bases and J 8 bases, with 12 bases left between them. Germline V CDR1 and CDR2: MNHEY, SVGAGI. CDR3 region: CASSYPGLREAFF. The CDR3 coding sequence is TGTGCCAGCAGTTACCCCGGACTCAGGGAAGCTTTCTTT.

A single count supports this clone. This chain joins TRBV5-4 and TRBJ2-2, with 11 bases lining up with TRBD1. Germline CDR1 reads SGHNT; CDR2 reads YYREEE (reference sequence). The length of the CDR3 is 16 residues. The V gene end was trimmed by 4 bases and the J gene end by 4 bases; junction bases not matched to a gene: 6. CDR3 region: CASSRTGGGLTGELFF. CDR3 nucleotides: TGTGCCAGCAGCCGGACAGGGGGCGGGCTCACCGGGGAGCTGTTTTTT.

The chain joins TRBV5-1 to TRBJ2-5, with TRBD2 identical over 14 bases. In germline, CDR1 is SGHRS, CDR2 YFSETQ. CDR3 length equals 15 residues. V was pared by 4 bases and J by 6 bases, with 5 bases of the junction left unmatched. The CDR3, as DNA: TGCGCCAGCAGCGAGGGACTAGCGGGAGTAAAGACCCAGTACTTC. It specifies CASSEGLAGVKTQYF. The full variable domain, completed using reference TRBV5-1 and TRBJ2-5, is KAGVTQTPRYLIKTRGQQVTLSCSPISGHRSVSWYQQTPGQGLQFLFEYFSETQRNKGNFPGRFSGRQFSNSRSEMNVSTLELGDSALYLCASSEGLAGVKTQYFGPGTRLLVL.

The CDR3: CAMRLVGYNEQFF. In DNA, the CDR3 is TGTGCCATGCGACTCGTGGGCTACAATGAGCAGTTCTTC. The chain links TRBV10-3 to TRBJ2-1; D is ambiguous. Trimming took off 9 bases at V and 3 bases at J, with 12 bases between the two ends. The CDR3 totals 13 residues. CDR1 is ENHRY, CDR2 SYGVKD, per germline.

The V gene is TRBV6-5, the J gene TRBJ2-1; D might be TRBD2 (7 bases). Looked up from germline, CDR1 is MNHEY and CDR2 is SVGAGI. This CDR3 contains 14 residues. Trimming pared 2 bases from V and 6 bases from J, leaving 11 bases between. CDR3 DNA sequence: TGTGCCAGCAGTTACGGGAGGGGGTTCAATGAGCAGTTCTTC. This gives the protein CASSYGRGFNEQFF.

V usage is TRBV10-3 and J usage is TRBJ1-1; 7 bases are a match to TRBD1. Germline lookup yields CDR1 ENHRY and CDR2 SYGVKD. There are 14 residues in the CDR3. The V and J ends lost 6 bases and 0 bases, in that order; junction bases with no gene match: 4. The chain's CDR3 is CAIRQGSLNTEAFF. CDR3 coding DNA: TGTGCCATCAGACAGGGGTCTTTGAACACTGAAGCTTTCTTT.

The genes are TRBV6-1 and TRBJ2-7; 9 nucleotides align to TRBD2. From germline, CDR1 is MNHNS and CDR2 SASEGT. V shed 0 bases and J 2 bases; nucleotides not matched to a gene: 8. The CDR3 has 17 amino acids. CDR3 region: CASSEAPSSGRTYEQYF. CDR3 nucleotides: TGTGCCAGCAGTGAAGCTCCGTCCAGCGGGAGGACCTACGAGCAGTACTTC.

This clone was seen once. The chain carries TRBV18 and TRBJ1-2; perhaps TRBD1 as D (5 bases). V was shortened by 2 bases and J by 3 bases, with 13 bases between the two germline ends. Per germline, CDR1 KGHSH and CDR2 LQKENI. The CDR3 is made up of 15 amino acids. CDR3: CASSPSGRGDYGYTF. CDR3 sequence (DNA): TGTGCCAGCTCACCATCAGGGCGAGGTGACTATGGCTACACCTTC.

The J gene is TRBJ2-3, the V gene TRBV27; the match to TRBD2 covers 9 bases. The CDR3 spans 17 residues. Germline V lookup: CDR1 MNHEY, CDR2 SMNVEV (reference sequence). The J segment lost 9 bases and the V segment lost 5 bases, leaving 18 bases of the junction unmatched. CDR3: CASSEGQLGLAPLTQYF. The CDR3 bases are TGTGCCAGCAGTGAGGGACAGCTGGGACTAGCCCCGTTGACGCAGTATTTT.

V is TRBV27 and J is TRBJ1-2; possible D gene TRBD1, 5 bases. Per the germline V gene, CDR1 is MNHEY and CDR2 is SMNVEV (reference sequence). V was pared by 4 bases and J by 4 bases, with 16 bases between. CDR3 size: 15 residues. The CDR3 bases are TGTGCCAGCAGTTACAGCGTTCGGGGGAGCTATGGCTACACCTTC. Its translation is CASSYSVRGSYGYTF.

The chain joins TRBV9 to TRBJ2-7; no clear D. Germline V gene data show CDR1 as SGDLS and CDR2 as YYNGEE. The CDR3 is 14 amino acids. V lost 4 bases and J lost 0, with 11 bases in between. This CDR3 reads CASSNYWSSYEQYF. The DNA for the CDR3 is TGTGCCAGCAGCAACTACTGGAGCTCCTACGAGCAGTACTTC. Together with reference TRBV9 and TRBJ2-7, the CDR3 gives the full variable domain: DSGVTQTPKHLITATGQRVTLRCSPRSGDLSVYWYQQSLDQGLQFLIQYYNGEERAKGNILERFSAQQFPDLHSELNLSSLELGDSALYFCASSNYWSSYEQYFGPGTRLTVT.

The chain joins TRBV18 to TRBJ2-7; D perhaps matches TRBD2 (6 bases). This CDR3 comprises 18 residues. V was trimmed by 0 bases and J by 0 bases, leaving 18 bases between them. Germline V lookup: CDR1 KGHSH, CDR2 LQKENI. In nucleotides, the CDR3 is TGTGCCAGCTCACCACCGGCGGGATCCCCCACTAGCTCCTACGAGCAGTACTTC. As protein: CASSPPAGSPTSSYEQYF. Drawing the rest from reference TRBV18 and TRBJ2-7, the complete variable domain is NAGVMQNPRHLVRRRGQEARLRCSPMKGHSHVYWYRQLPEEGLKFMVYLQKENIIDESGMPKERFSAEFPKEGPSILRIQQVVRGDSAAYFCASSPPAGSPTSSYEQYFGPGTRLTVT.

The chain carries TRBV27 and TRBJ1-2, with a tentative D call TRBD1 (6 bases). Trimming shortened V by 0 bases and J by 0 bases, and 14 bases separated the two germline ends. The germline V gene has CDR1 MNHEY and CDR2 SMNVEV (reference sequence). The CDR3 has 17 amino acids. CDR3 sequence: CASSLSTSGGANYGYTF. Written as DNA, the CDR3 is TGTGCCAGCAGTTTATCCACGTCGGGGGGCGCTAACTATGGCTACACCTTC.

This chain connects TRBV4-1 to TRBJ2-7, with D perhaps TRBD1 (6 bases). Germline V gene data show CDR1 as MGHRA and CDR2 as YSYEKL. Trimming removed 0 bases from V and 7 bases from J, with 16 bases in between. This CDR3 has 15 residues. CDR3 loop: CASSQDERAQGEQYF. The DNA of the CDR3 is TGCGCCAGCAGCCAAGACGAAAGGGCTCAGGGGGAGCAGTACTTC.

V is TRBV7-2 and J is TRBJ2-1; D is possibly TRBD2 (6 bases). Trimming cost V 2 bases and J 5 bases, with 13 bases left between them. CDR1 is SGHTA, CDR2 FQGNSA, per germline. This CDR3 comprises 15 residues. The CDR3 nucleotides read TGTGCCAGCAGCTTAAATCATGCGGGAAACAATGAGCAGTTCTTC. It translates to CASSLNHAGNNEQFF.

The rearrangement joins TRBV5-1 to TRBJ2-1; TRBD2 aligns across 11 bases. The length of the CDR3 is 15 residues. Trimming cost V 2 bases and J 7 bases; bases outside gene matches: 5. Germline V gene lookup returns CDR1 SGHRS and CDR2 YFSETQ. The CDR3 is CASSFSGRAGNEQFF. The DNA for the CDR3 is TGCGCCAGCAGCTTTAGCGGGAGGGCGGGGAATGAGCAGTTCTTC.

The chain joins TRBV7-9 to TRBJ2-1; 13 nucleotides line up with TRBD2. The germline CDR1 and CDR2 sequences are SEHNR and FQNEAQ (reference sequence). This CDR3 has 16 amino acids. V gave up 3 bases and J gave up 4 bases; unmatched junction bases: 3. In DNA form, the CDR3 reads TGTGCCAGCAGCTTGGCACTAGCGGGAGGGTACAATGAGCAGTTCTTC. It encodes CASSLALAGGYNEQFF.

V gene TRBV29-1 combines with J gene TRBJ2-7; no firm D call. V was trimmed by 0 bases and J by 4 bases, leaving 4 bases between them. This CDR3 has 11 residues. The germline V gene has CDR1 SQVTM and CDR2 ANQGSEA. The chain's CDR3 is CSVEDTYEQYF. CDR3 in DNA: TGCAGCGTTGAAGACACATACGAGCAGTACTTC.

The chain has TRBV28 and TRBJ2-5; 10 bases map to TRBD2. The CDR3 runs 15 residues. CDR1 and CDR2 from the germline V gene are MDHEN and SYDVKM. V shed 2 bases, J shed 4 bases, and the junction held 4 bases outside the gene matches. In nucleotides, the CDR3 is TGTGCCAGCAGTTTACTAGCGGGAGTTTTAGAGACCCAGTACTTC. Encoded protein: CASSLLAGVLETQYF.

This sequence joins TRBV6-5 and TRBJ1-5; possibly TRBD1 for D (5 bases). This CDR3 has 14 residues. CDR1 is MNHEY and CDR2 is SVGAGI in the germline V gene. The V and J ends lost 5 bases and 4 bases respectively, with 12 bases between them. This CDR3 reads CASSDGGINQPQHF. As DNA, the CDR3 is TGTGCCAGCAGTGACGGGGGGATAAATCAGCCCCAGCATTTT.

The chain has TRBV4-3 and TRBJ2-1; TRBD1 might be the D (6 bases). The CDR3 is made up of 17 amino acids. Looked up from germline, CDR1 is LGHNA and CDR2 is YSLEER. Trimming cost V 0 bases and J 8 bases, with 20 bases left between them. CDR3 loop: CASSQDSGTHIVDEQFF. CDR3 bases: TGCGCCAGCAGCCAAGATTCCGGGACACACATCGTGGATGAGCAGTTCTTC.

The chain couples TRBV27 to TRBJ2-1, with 8 bases lining up with TRBD2. V dropped 6 bases and J dropped 7; count of bases not matched to a gene: 11. Per germline, CDR1 MNHEY and CDR2 SMNVEV (reference sequence). This CDR3 is built from 15 residues. DNA for the CDR3: TGTGCCAGCAGACCCGGGACTAGGGTAATTAATGAGCAGTTCTTC. Translating it yields CASRPGTRVINEQFF.

The rearrangement uses TRBV28 and TRBJ1-1; maybe TRBD1 (5 bases). Germline lookup yields CDR1 MDHEN and CDR2 SYDVKM. This CDR3 spans 14 amino acids. Trimming cost V 8 bases and J 0 bases, with 13 bases left between them. The CDR3 loop reads CASGAGPMNTEAFF. Written as DNA, the CDR3 is TGTGCCAGCGGGGCGGGACCGATGAACACTGAAGCTTTCTTT.

The chain combines TRBV5-6 with TRBJ2-5, with D perhaps TRBD2 (5 bases). The germline CDR1 and CDR2 sequences are SGHDT and YYEEEE. The V and J ends lost 0 bases and 4 bases respectively, with 7 bases between them. This CDR3 spans 13 amino acids. The CDR3 is CASSLGGSETQYF. The CDR3 DNA follows: TGTGCCAGCAGCTTGGGAGGGTCAGAGACCCAGTACTTC.

The genes are TRBV7-8 and TRBJ2-3; D possibly corresponds to TRBD1 (5 bases). With 6 bases removed from V and 3 bases from J, the gap between germline ends came to 7 bases. Germline-derived CDR1 and CDR2 are SGHVS and FQNEAQ. The CDR3 length is 12 residues. The CDR3 is CASRGATDTQYF. As DNA, the CDR3 is TGTGCCAGCAGAGGGGCTACAGATACGCAGTATTTT.

The chain uses TRBV20-1 and TRBJ1-1, with unresolved D. Trimming cost V 4 bases and J 5 bases, with 8 bases left between them. CDR1 and CDR2 (germline): DFQATT, SNEGSKA (reference sequence). The CDR3 is made up of 11 amino acids. The CDR3 bases are TGCAGTGCTACAGACCGGACTGAAGCTTTCTTT. It specifies CSATDRTEAFF.

This clone was picked up one time. This chain uses TRBV9 with TRBJ2-2; 7 bases are a match to TRBD2. Looked up from germline, CDR1 is SGDLS and CDR2 is YYNGEE. The J segment lost 1 base and the V segment lost 0 bases, leaving 6 bases of the junction unmatched. The CDR3 totals 17 residues. The CDR3, as DNA: TGTGCCAGCAGCGTAGTCGGAGCGGGAAGGAACACCGGGGAGCTGTTTTTT. Its protein product is CASSVVGAGRNTGELFF.